This T cell receptor (beta chain) was retrieved from a study of T cell responses to AZD1222 COVID-19 vaccine. Some clones are missing from TCRdb's copy, which holds only in-frame ones; the method was immunoSEQ multiplex PCR. The repertoire holds about 83,000 clones, with around 88% as singletons. Study outcomes and limitations: Seropositivity was recorded at baseline in only 6 or 7 AZD1222 recipients.

The V end lost 2 bases, the J end lost 6 bases, and 13 bases lay between the germline ends. Germline lookup yields CDR1 LNHDA and CDR2 SQIVND (reference sequence). The CDR3 is 14 residues long. This clone was found a few times. Its antigen is unidentified. The TCR was taken from an adult in good health. V gene TRBV19 combines with J gene TRBJ1-2; D is possibly TRBD1 (6 bases). This specimen was peripheral blood, taken on day 0 of AZD1222 vaccination. The CDR3 sequence: CASSIPNRDHGYTF. CDR3 coding DNA: TGTGCCAGTAGTATACCAAACAGGGATCATGGCTACACCTTC.